Each of the 2 T cell receptor beta chains below was sequenced from the same sample in a study of spatial heterogeneity in lung cancer. TCRdb redid the calling of the 5' RACE reads with MiXCR, one entry per CDR3 protein. The table lists 10,000 to 12,000 distinct CDR3 sequences, roughly 12% of them singletons. Time point meaning: sample taken at primary tumor resection. Their specific antigens are unknown. Overall study findings and caveats: In tumors, expanded intratumoral alpha and beta TCR counts tracked mutation counts.

Sample: lung tumor tissue, taken at surgery. The receptors shown here come from a female donor with early-stage non-small cell lung cancer.

In this sample, this clonotype turned up a few times. The J gene is TRBJ2-3, the V gene TRBV18, with 14 bases that match TRBD2. From germline, CDR1 is KGHSH and CDR2 LQKENI. The CDR3 loop spans 16 amino acids. V trimming: 2 bases; J trimming: 4 bases; junction bases outside the gene matches: 2. The CDR3 loop reads CASSPGTSGSADTQYF. The CDR3 DNA is TGTGCCAGCTCACCAGGGACTAGCGGGAGTGCAGATACGCAGTATTTT.

This clonotype was seen only a few times. This chain links TRBV20-1 with TRBJ2-2; 11 nucleotides line up with TRBD1. V gave up 1 base and J gave up 5 bases; unmatched junction bases: 6. Per germline, CDR1 DFQATT and CDR2 SNEGSKA (reference sequence). The CDR3 sequence is 16 residues long. The CDR3 DNA reads TGCAGTGCTAGAGCAGGACAGGGGGCGAGGACCGGGGAGCTGTTTTTT. Translated, it gives CSARAGQGARTGELFF.